These 21 T cell receptor beta chains originate from one sample sequenced in a study of OX40 agonist ivuxolimab in advanced cancers. Only in-frame clones appear in the TCRdb table, and some are missing; sequencing was by immunoSEQ multiplex PCR. The sample includes roughly 89,000 clones, about 82% seen only once; the top ten take 6.5%. The source was CD4+ or CD8+ T cells sorted from blood, collected in a trial of the OX40 agonist ivuxolimab. These TCRs come from an adult with an advanced solid tumor such as melanoma, head and neck, liver or kidney cancer.

The rearrangement uses TRBV15 and TRBJ2-1; D unresolved. The germline gives CDR1 LNHNV, CDR2 YYDKDF (reference sequence). CDR3 size: 16 residues. V was trimmed by 0 bases and J by 3 bases, leaving 12 bases between them. The CDR3 nucleotides read TGTGCCACCAGCAGAGATGCCCAACCTTTCTACAATGAGCAGTTCTTC. Its translation is CATSRDAQPFYNEQFF.

J is TRBJ1-1 and V is TRBV15; TRBD1 matches at 7 bases. CDR3 length: 13 residues. Germline CDR1 is LNHNV and CDR2 is YYDKDF (reference sequence). V shed 1 base, J shed 10 bases, and the junction held 6 bases outside the gene matches. The CDR3 sequence is CATSRARGSGAFF. CDR3 in DNA: TGTGCCACCAGCAGAGCCAGGGGGAGTGGAGCTTTCTTT.

The chain combines TRBV10-1 with TRBJ2-6; D may be TRBD1 (6 bases). Germline V gives CDR1 WNHNN, CDR2 SYGVQD (reference sequence). Between the trimmed V and J ends, which lost 4 bases and 0 bases, there was a span of 16 bases. The CDR3 totals 18 residues. CDR3 in amino acids: CASSAQLGHLSGANVLTF. For the CDR3, the DNA is TGCGCCAGCAGTGCCCAATTGGGACACCTCTCTGGGGCCAACGTCCTGACTTTC.

The rearrangement links TRBV6-5 to TRBJ1-5; D not certain. The CDR3 has 12 residues. The germline V gene has CDR1 MNHEY and CDR2 SVGAGI. V gave up 2 bases and J gave up 12 bases, with 11 bases separating them. In nucleotides, the CDR3 is TGTGCCAGCAGTTACGGGTTGAATCTCCAGCATTTT. Its translation is CASSYGLNLQHF.

By its share, this clone is medium-sized. The V gene is TRBV5-1, the J gene TRBJ1-1; 7 bases are a match to TRBD1. With 4 bases clipped from V and 0 bases from J, the junction kept 9 bases outside the gene matches. Germline CDR1 SGHRS, CDR2 YFSETQ. This CDR3 region has 16 residues. In DNA form, the CDR3 reads TGCGCCAGCAGCGTGGGGACAGTGCGCATGAACACTGAAGCTTTCTTT. Amino acid sequence: CASSVGTVRMNTEAFF.

V gene TRBV15 combines with J gene TRBJ1-1; tentatively, D is TRBD1 (5 bases). The CDR3 covers 15 residues. V shed 0 bases and J shed 1 base, with 9 bases lying between them. Germline values: CDR1 LNHNV, CDR2 YYDKDF (reference sequence). The CDR3 DNA is TGTGCCACCAGCAGAGATCGGGACGGGAACACTGAAGCTTTCTTT. Translating it yields CATSRDRDGNTEAFF.

The rearrangement uses TRBV19 and TRBJ2-3; D gene uncertain. The CDR3 consists of 14 residues. Trimming cost V 2 bases and J 0 bases, with 6 bases left between them. Per germline, CDR1 LNHDA and CDR2 SQIVND (reference sequence). The CDR3 is CASSILQSTDTQYF. The CDR3 DNA follows: TGTGCCAGTAGTATATTGCAGAGCACAGATACGCAGTATTTT.

The CDR3 is CASRTGGSGGYTF. CDR3 nucleotide sequence: TGTGCCAGCAGAACGGGGGGGTCGGGTGGCTACACCTTC. The chain recombines TRBV6-5 with TRBJ1-2; maybe TRBD1 (5 bases). V lost 6 bases to trimming and J lost 7 bases, with 15 bases between them. Germline CDR1 is MNHEY and CDR2 is SVGAGI. This CDR3 is built from 13 residues.

The chain joins TRBV7-9 to TRBJ1-2; possibly TRBD1 for D (5 bases). CDR3 length equals 14 residues. Trimming removed 2 bases from V and 1 base from J, with 8 bases in between. The germline CDR1 and CDR2 sequences are SEHNR and FQNEAQ (reference sequence). CDR3 residues: CASSLPGNNYGYTF. The CDR3, as DNA: TGTGCCAGCAGCTTACCAGGGAATAACTATGGCTACACCTTC.

This clone was recorded once. The rearrangement links TRBV5-1 to TRBJ1-6; D uncertain. With 3 bases removed from V and 8 bases from J, the gap between germline ends came to 9 bases. Per the germline V gene, CDR1 is SGHRS and CDR2 is YFSETQ. The length of the CDR3 is 13 residues. Here the CDR3 DNA reads TGCGCCAGCAGCTACCGGTGGGATTCACCCCTCCACTTT. Protein product: CASSYRWDSPLHF.

The genes are TRBV28 and TRBJ1-3; 9 nucleotides match TRBD1. Trimming cost V 5 bases and J 4 bases; bases outside gene matches: 12. This CDR3 is built from 17 residues. CDR1 MDHEN and CDR2 SYDVKM come from the germline V gene. Here the CDR3 reads CASSPYPQGAGGNTIYF. CDR3 nucleotide sequence: TGTGCCAGCAGTCCCTACCCACAGGGGGCGGGAGGAAACACCATATATTTT.

This clone was seen more than once but under ten times. This CDR3 is CASSLGNAGEETQYF. In DNA, the CDR3 is TGTGCCAGCAGCTTAGGAAACGCGGGGGAAGAGACCCAGTACTTC. The chain combines TRBV7-2 with TRBJ2-5, with 7 bases fitting TRBD2. There are 15 residues in the CDR3. Trimming at V came to 1 base and at J to 3 bases, leaving 5 bases not matched to a gene. CDR1 and CDR2 from the germline V gene are SGHTA and FQGNSA.

The chain carries TRBV19 and TRBJ1-2; a weak D match, TRBD1 (5 bases). The V end lost 8 bases, the J end lost 8 bases, and 12 bases lay between the germline ends. The germline V gene encodes CDR1 LNHDA and CDR2 SQIVND (reference sequence). CDR3 length: 11 amino acids. Here the CDR3 reads CASGDRQGYTF. The CDR3 DNA reads as TGTGCCAGTGGGGACCGCCAGGGCTACACCTTC.

This clone was picked up a small number of times. J is TRBJ1-2 and V is TRBV27; D gene uncertain. Trimming took off 5 bases at V and 7 bases at J, with 20 bases between the two ends. Per germline, CDR1 MNHEY and CDR2 SMNVEV (reference sequence). CDR3 size: 15 residues. The DNA of the CDR3 is TGTGCCAGCAGTCAAACGGCTAGTGGGCTAAGTGGCTACACCTTC. Its translation: CASSQTASGLSGYTF.

J is TRBJ2-2 and V is TRBV10-3, with D perhaps TRBD2 (5 bases). The CDR3 is 14 amino acids. The germline CDR1 and CDR2 sequences are ENHRY and SYGVKD. The V end lost 2 bases, the J end lost 6 bases, and 10 bases lay between the germline ends. The CDR3 protein is CAISELKGAGELFF. CDR3 DNA: TGTGCCATCAGTGAGCTTAAGGGAGCCGGGGAGCTGTTTTTT.

This clone has a single count. V usage is TRBV9 and J usage is TRBJ2-5, with 8 bases identical to TRBD1. The germline V gene encodes CDR1 SGDLS and CDR2 YYNGEE. V shed 0 bases and J 5 bases; nucleotides not matched to a gene: 9. The CDR3 totals 16 residues. The CDR3: CASSVGDRISRETQYF. CDR3 bases: TGTGCCAGCAGCGTAGGGGACAGGATCTCTAGGGAGACCCAGTACTTC.

The V call is TRBV19, the J call TRBJ1-1, with D possibly matching TRBD1 (5 bases). Germline lookup yields CDR1 LNHDA and CDR2 SQIVND (reference sequence). The CDR3 is 13 amino acids. Trimming stripped 7 bases from V and 1 base from J, with 10 bases between. In nucleotides, the CDR3 is TGTGCCAGTAAACAGGCGTCGAACACTGAAGCTTTCTTT. Translation gives CASKQASNTEAFF.

V is TRBV18 and J is TRBJ2-7, with TRBD2 matching 7 bases. From germline, CDR1 is KGHSH and CDR2 LQKENI. The J segment lost 2 bases and the V segment lost 2 bases, leaving 0 bases of the junction unmatched. This CDR3 is built from 13 residues. The chain's CDR3 is CASSPAGAYEQYF. The CDR3 DNA is TGTGCCAGCTCACCAGCGGGGGCCTACGAGCAGTACTTC.

The rearrangement joins TRBV18 to TRBJ1-5; D not certain. CDR3 length: 13 residues. The germline V gene has CDR1 KGHSH and CDR2 LQKENI. Deletions cut 3 bases from V and 5 bases from J, with 8 bases between. In DNA, the CDR3 is TGTGCCAGCTCACCTCAGGAGGATCAGCCCCAGCATTTT. It codes for CASSPQEDQPQHF.

This clone was seen a single time. V and J are TRBV19 and TRBJ1-2; 7 bases agree with TRBD1. This CDR3 is 13 amino acids long. J lost 4 bases, V lost 8 bases, and 7 bases had no gene match. Germline V gene sequence: CDR1 LNHDA, CDR2 SQIVND (reference sequence). CDR3 residues: CASWDREFYGYTF. The CDR3 DNA reads TGTGCCAGTTGGGACAGAGAGTTCTATGGCTACACCTTC.

The sample holds one count of this clone. For the CDR3, the DNA is TGTGCCAGCAGTGCCCGACAGGGTGAAAAACTGTTTTTT. Residues: CASSARQGEKLFF. The genes are TRBV7-3 and TRBJ1-4; TRBD1 aligns across 7 bases. Unmatched junction bases numbered 5, after V lost 6 bases and J lost 7 bases. Germline CDR1 reads SGHTA; CDR2 reads FQGTGA. This CDR3 spans 13 amino acids.